This passage covers 21 T cell receptor beta chains from one sample sequenced in a study of T cell responses to AZD1222 COVID-19 vaccine (dated by TCRdb to the early 2020s). Receptors were amplified or captured by the immunoSEQ multiplex PCR assay. The table was pulled from immuneACCESS by TCRdb, which kept in-frame rearrangements only. Such tables lose some clones; where checked, under half of the loss comes from unresolved V genes, and the rest has no known cause. For this sample the table gives roughly 150,000 clones, of which roughly 91% were detected only once. The top ten constitute 1.4% to 1.5% of the sample. Read against the paper, the sample's time point label means: baseline before first vaccination. The specimen was peripheral blood, collected on day 0 of AZD1222 vaccination. The receptor source for this set is an adult in good health.

The V gene is TRBV7-9, the J gene TRBJ1-5, with a tentative D call TRBD1 (5 bases). CDR3 length equals 14 residues. V dropped 5 bases and J dropped 8 bases, with 16 bases sitting between them. CDR1 and CDR2 (germline): SEHNR, FQNEAQ (reference sequence). The CDR3 DNA reads as TGTGCCAGCAGCCCCTCTTCAGGGAGCAAGCCCCAGCATTTT. This translates into CASSPSSGSKPQHF.

The chain joins TRBV10-3 to TRBJ2-4, with TRBD1 matching over 7 bases. Looked up from germline, CDR1 is ENHRY and CDR2 is SYGVKD. There are 14 residues in the CDR3. Trimming took 7 bases from V and 2 from J; bases not matched to a gene: 5. The DNA for the CDR3 is TGTGCCATCAAGGGGGCAGGTTCCAAAAACATTCAGTACTTC. Translation gives CAIKGAGSKNIQYF.

The chain uses TRBV6-1 and TRBJ2-5; the D gene is possibly TRBD2 (5 bases). The V gene's germline CDR1 is MNHNS and CDR2 SASEGT. Trimming stripped 2 bases from V and 7 bases from J, with 23 bases between. The CDR3 sequence is 17 residues long. Here the CDR3 reads CASSEFMFGNPEGTQYF. CDR3 sequence (DNA): TGTGCCAGCAGTGAATTTATGTTTGGCAACCCCGAGGGGACCCAGTACTTC.

The V gene is TRBV10-2, the J gene TRBJ1-4; a possible D gene is TRBD1 (6 bases). CDR1 and CDR2 (germline): WSHSY, SAAADI. The CDR3 contains 13 residues. Trimming removed 4 bases at V and 8 bases at J, with 11 bases between. CDR3 coding DNA: TGCGCCAGCAGTGGAGGGGGACGGGAAAAACTGTTTTTT. As protein: CASSGGGREKLFF.

The rearrangement uses TRBV18 and TRBJ2-7; D ambiguous. Trimming took 4 bases from V and 4 from J, leaving 8 bases between them. Germline loops: CDR1 KGHSH, CDR2 LQKENI. The CDR3 is made up of 12 amino acids. The CDR3 DNA follows: TGTGCCAGCTCACATATCGAGTACGAGCAGTACTTC. Its protein is CASSHIEYEQYF.

The J gene is TRBJ1-5, the V gene TRBV19, with a tentative D call TRBD1 (6 bases). V was shortened by 5 bases and J by 5 bases, with 16 bases between the two germline ends. The CDR3 is 15 residues long. The germline CDR1 and CDR2 sequences are LNHDA and SQIVND (reference sequence). The CDR3 region is CASSPWEGDDQPQHF. CDR3 nucleotide sequence: TGTGCCAGTAGTCCCTGGGAGGGGGACGATCAGCCCCAGCATTTT.

The J gene is TRBJ2-1, the V gene TRBV7-2, with D perhaps TRBD1 or TRBD2 (6 bases each). Germline V gene data show CDR1 as SGHTA and CDR2 as FQGNSA. This CDR3 is 16 amino acids long. Trimming pared 4 bases from V and 9 bases from J, leaving 22 bases between. The CDR3 nucleotides read TGTGCCAGCAGCTGGGCCCCGGGGCCGGAGGGGGGTGAGCAGTTCTTC. Translating gives CASSWAPGPEGGEQFF.

V and J are TRBV27 and TRBJ1-5, with D possibly being TRBD1 (5 bases). There are 18 residues in the CDR3. V lost 10 bases and J 1 base, leaving 26 bases between the germline ends. Germline V gene data show CDR1 as MNHEY and CDR2 as SMNVEV (reference sequence). CDR3 sequence: CATRAGAVRLGSNQPQHF. CDR3 bases: TGTGCCACCCGTGCTGGGGCAGTGCGCTTGGGGAGCAATCAGCCCCAGCATTTT.

V is TRBV11-2 and J is TRBJ1-2, with unresolved D. Germline V gene data show CDR1 as SGHAT and CDR2 as FQNNGV. The CDR3 has 13 amino acids. Trimming left V 3 bases short and J 5 bases short, with 10 bases between. CDR3 sequence: CASSFSGLYGYTF. The CDR3 DNA reads as TGTGCCAGCAGCTTCAGTGGATTATATGGCTACACCTTC.

J is TRBJ2-2 and V is TRBV12-3 or TRBV12-4; D remains unclear. V lost 6 bases, J lost 6 bases, and 5 bases lay in between. This CDR3 has 11 residues. CDR3 sequence (DNA): TGTGCCAGCAGGGGTGCCGGGGAGCTGTTTTTT. Translation gives CASRGAGELFF.

The chain links TRBV5-6 to TRBJ2-7; 7 bases fit TRBD1. Germline CDR1 reads SGHDT; CDR2 reads YYEEEE. CDR3 length: 14 amino acids. V was pared by 1 base and J by 2 bases, with 3 bases of the junction left unmatched. The CDR3 reads CASSLRQGTYEQYF. The CDR3 coding sequence is TGTGCCAGCAGCTTGCGACAGGGAACCTACGAGCAGTACTTC.

The chain links TRBV19 to TRBJ1-1, with D perhaps TRBD1 (6 bases). The germline V gene encodes CDR1 LNHDA and CDR2 SQIVND (reference sequence). With 9 bases removed from V and 5 bases from J, the gap between germline ends came to 22 bases. This CDR3 is built from 15 residues. The DNA for the CDR3 is TGTGCCAGCCGGGACGTGGGGCAGGGGAGGACTGAAGCTTTCTTT. This codes for CASRDVGQGRTEAFF.

This CDR3 reads CASSLGDTEAFF. CDR3 in DNA: TGTGCCAGCAGCTTAGGTGATACTGAAGCTTTCTTT. The chain combines TRBV11-2 with TRBJ1-1, with D unresolved. V was trimmed by 1 base and J by 5 bases, leaving 5 bases between them. The CDR3 loop spans 12 amino acids. CDR1 and CDR2 (germline): SGHAT, FQNNGV. Full variable domain (outside the CDR3, taken from reference TRBV11-2 and TRBJ1-1): EAGVAQSPRYKIIEKRQSVAFWCNPISGHATLYWYQQILGQGPKLLIQFQNNGVVDDSQLPKDRFSAERLKGVDSTLKIQPAKLEDSAVYLCASSLGDTEAFFGQGTRLTVV.

The V gene is TRBV6-2 or TRBV6-3, the J gene TRBJ2-1, with TRBD1 matching 12 bases. The CDR3 consists of 15 residues. The germline CDR1 and CDR2 sequences are MNHEY and SVGEGT. V shed 6 bases, J shed 13 bases, and the junction held 13 bases outside the gene matches. This chain's CDR3 is CASSQGQGARTGQFF. Written as DNA, the CDR3 is TGTGCCAGCAGCCAGGGACAGGGGGCGCGCACAGGACAGTTCTTC.

The chain combines TRBV24-1 with TRBJ1-3, with no clear D. CDR3 length equals 13 residues. Looked up from germline, CDR1 is KGHDR and CDR2 is SFDVKD. V was clipped by 4 bases and J by 4 bases, with 7 bases between them. For the CDR3, the DNA is TGTGCCACCAGTGACCCCCGCGGAAACACCATATATTTT. This gives the protein CATSDPRGNTIYF.

V gene TRBV18 combines with J gene TRBJ1-1; no clear D. Looked up from germline, CDR1 is KGHSH and CDR2 is LQKENI. Trimming took off 3 bases at V and 1 base at J, with 18 bases between the two ends. The CDR3 consists of 17 residues. The CDR3 here is CASSPSGSQNGNTEAFF. In DNA, the CDR3 is TGTGCCAGCTCACCGTCGGGTTCCCAAAACGGGAACACTGAAGCTTTCTTT.

The gene calls are TRBV19 and TRBJ1-5; tentatively, D is TRBD1 (5 bases). The CDR3 covers 16 residues. Trimming stripped 7 bases from V and 2 bases from J, with 18 bases between. From germline, CDR1 is LNHDA and CDR2 SQIVND (reference sequence). The CDR3 nucleotides are TGTGCCAGTACCTCACTCGAGGGGCAAGGCAATCAGCCCCAGCATTTT. This gives the protein CASTSLEGQGNQPQHF.

The chain employs TRBV24-1 and TRBJ2-3; the D gene is possibly TRBD2 (5 bases). Germline CDR1 reads KGHDR; CDR2 reads SFDVKD. V lost 3 bases to trimming and J lost 0 bases, with 9 bases between them. CDR3 size: 15 residues. In DNA form, the CDR3 reads TGTGCCACCAGTGATCTGAGGGTGAGCACAGATACGCAGTATTTT. It is translated as CATSDLRVSTDTQYF.

This clone was seen once. The chain combines TRBV19 with TRBJ2-7, with TRBD2 identical over 9 bases. Germline values: CDR1 LNHDA, CDR2 SQIVND (reference sequence). The CDR3 is 14 amino acids. The V segment lost 4 bases and the J segment 2 bases; nucleotides outside the gene matches: 3. The CDR3 is CASSTGLATYEQYF. The CDR3 DNA reads as TGTGCCAGTAGTACGGGACTAGCTACCTACGAGCAGTACTTC.

The chain has TRBV30 and TRBJ1-5; D is uncertain. Germline-derived CDR1 and CDR2 are GTSNPN and SVGIG (reference sequence). CDR3 length: 13 residues. Trimming took off 3 bases at V and 7 bases at J, with 13 bases between the two ends. CDR3 residues: CAWSSGGVQPQHF. CDR3 coding DNA: TGTGCCTGGAGCTCCGGCGGGGTCCAGCCCCAGCATTTT.

The rearrangement links TRBV11-2 to TRBJ1-2; D gene unclear. The CDR3 has 13 residues. The V end was cut by 1 base, the J end by 6 bases, with 9 bases between. Germline lookup yields CDR1 SGHAT and CDR2 FQNNGV. The CDR3 region has the DNA TGTGCCAGCAGCTTAGTCCCCGGGCATGGCTACACCTTC. It translates to CASSLVPGHGYTF.